This TCR beta chain was captured by sequencing in a study of CD4 T cells in relation to SARS-CoV-2 and coronaviruses. In the case of this clone: Its specificity is not known.

Study-level results: Pre-pandemic and post-infection samples never came from the same donor.

CD4+ T cells from unexposed donors were obtained before the COVID-19 pandemic (2011-2018). CD4+ T cells were isolated from the cells after about nine days of culture. This CDR3 is 14 amino acids long. The V gene's germline CDR1 is LNHDA and CDR2 SQIVND (reference sequence). The V gene lost 5 bases and the J gene lost 2 bases, with 12 bases spanning the gap. The table came from immunoSEQ multiplex PCR; TCRdb's copy has only in-frame clones and leaves some out. The sample contains fewer than 25,000 clones, about three quarters of which appear only once. This receptor was obtained from a human donor in good health. This chain connects TRBV19 to TRBJ2-5; D ambiguous. Sequenced sample: CD4+ T cells from PBMCs, cultured in vitro. CDR3 in DNA: TGTGCCAGTAGTCAGAGCTCAGCTCAAGAGACCCAGTACTTC. This gives the protein CASSQSSAQETQYF.